These T cell receptor beta chains were read from a single sample in a study of CD8 T cells in ankylosing spondylitis. MiXCR, applied by TCRdb to the 5' RACE reads, yields one record per CDR3 protein. The sample has 350,000 or so distinct CDR3 sequences, roughly 11% seen once. The material sequenced was blood, either unsorted or a sorted T cell fraction (not recorded which). These receptor sequences come from a female donor with ankylosing spondylitis or in good health (not recorded which). The CDR3 runs from the conserved cysteine through the conserved F or W. The D gene is left open where the match is weak. Size values are once, few and many counts, or a class for expanded clones, and some rows have none.

v_gene: TRBV12-3/TRBV12-4; d_gene: TRBD1; j_gene: TRBJ1-5; abundance: many; CDR3nt: TGTGCCAGCACCTCGGGACAGTTCAATCAGCCCCAGCATTTT; CDR3aa: CASTSGQFNQPQHF
v_gene: TRBV7-9; d_gene: TRBD2; j_gene: TRBJ2-3; abundance: few; CDR3nt: TGTGCCAGCAGGCAAACAATAGCGGGGGAGCGGAATACGCAGTATTTT; CDR3aa: CASRQTIAGERNTQYF
v_gene: TRBV5-5; d_gene: -; j_gene: TRBJ1-2; abundance: many; CDR3nt: TGTGCCAGCAGTCAAGACCGAAACTATGGCTACACCTTC; CDR3aa: CASSQDRNYGYTF
v_gene: TRBV2; d_gene: TRBD2; j_gene: TRBJ2-1; abundance: -; CDR3nt: TGTGCCAGCAGTGAATCCCGAGCTAGCGGGGGGAGCAATGAGCAGTTCTTC; CDR3aa: CASSESRASGGSNEQFF
v_gene: TRBV3-1; d_gene: TRBD1; j_gene: TRBJ1-2; abundance: many; CDR3nt: TGTGCCAGCAGCCCTTGGACAGGGGCGAACTATGGCTACACCTTC; CDR3aa: CASSPWTGANYGYTF
v_gene: TRBV20-1; d_gene: -; j_gene: TRBJ2-5; abundance: many; CDR3nt: TGCAGTGCTAGGGGACTGATGACCTTCCAAGAGACCCAGTACTTC; CDR3aa: CSARGLMTFQETQYF
v_gene: TRBV20-1; d_gene: -; j_gene: TRBJ2-1; abundance: many; CDR3nt: TGCAGTGCTGTGATCCCCAAAGGGTTCAATGAGCAGTTCTTC; CDR3aa: CSAVIPKGFNEQFF
v_gene: TRBV4-2; d_gene: TRBD1; j_gene: TRBJ2-7; abundance: -; CDR3nt: TGTGCCAGCAGCCAAGATGTGGGACAGGCCTACGAGCAGTACTTC; CDR3aa: CASSQDVGQAYEQYF
v_gene: TRBV9; d_gene: -; j_gene: TRBJ2-1; abundance: many; CDR3nt: TGTGCCAGCAGCGTAGGAGGTTCAGGCTCCTACAATGAGCAGTTCTTC; CDR3aa: CASSVGGSGSYNEQFF
v_gene: TRBV29-1; d_gene: TRBD1; j_gene: TRBJ2-7; abundance: few; CDR3nt: TGCAGCGCCGACAGGGGGCACGAGCAGTACTTC; CDR3aa: CSADRGHEQYF
v_gene: TRBV21-1; d_gene: -; j_gene: TRBJ2-3; abundance: few; CDR3nt: TGTGCCAGCAGATCAATCGAGGGACTAGCGGGGGGGCAGACTAGCACAGATACGCAGTATTTT; CDR3aa: CASRSIEGLAGGQTSTDTQYF
v_gene: TRBV29-1; d_gene: -; j_gene: TRBJ2-3; abundance: many; CDR3nt: TGCAGCGTTAGGAGGGCGCTGGATACGCAGTATTTT; CDR3aa: CSVRRALDTQYF
v_gene: TRBV30; d_gene: -; j_gene: TRBJ1-3; abundance: once; CDR3nt: TGTGCCTGGACAAGTCGGGCCCGCTCTGGAAACACCATATATTTT; CDR3aa: CAWTSRARSGNTIYF
v_gene: TRBV6-2/TRBV6-3; d_gene: TRBD1; j_gene: TRBJ2-1; abundance: -; CDR3nt: TGTGCCAGCACCTCTCATCGGACAGGGCCCTCAAATGAGCAGTTCTTC; CDR3aa: CASTSHRTGPSNEQFF
v_gene: TRBV30; d_gene: TRBD1; j_gene: TRBJ1-1; abundance: -; CDR3nt: TGTGCCTGGAGTGCCCTCGGGACAGGGCTTCGTACTGAAGCTTTCTTT; CDR3aa: CAWSALGTGLRTEAFF
v_gene: TRBV27; d_gene: -; j_gene: TRBJ1-6; abundance: few; CDR3nt: TGTGCCAGCAGCTTACAGGGAGTCGGAATTTTTTCCCTCCACTTT; CDR3aa: CASSLQGVGIFSLHF
v_gene: TRBV2; d_gene: -; j_gene: TRBJ2-7; abundance: many; CDR3nt: TGTGCCAGCAGCCAGGGGAATATTTACGAGCAGTACTTC; CDR3aa: CASSQGNIYEQYF
v_gene: TRBV25-1; d_gene: TRBD1; j_gene: TRBJ2-5; abundance: many; CDR3nt: TGTGCCAGCAGTTTAATAGGACAGGAGATCCAAGAGACCCAGTACTTC; CDR3aa: CASSLIGQEIQETQYF
v_gene: TRBV20-1; d_gene: TRBD1; j_gene: TRBJ1-1; abundance: few; CDR3nt: TGCAGTGCCCTCAGGGGGCAGAATTTAAACACTGAAGCTTTCTTT; CDR3aa: CSALRGQNLNTEAFF
v_gene: TRBV18; d_gene: -; j_gene: TRBJ2-3; abundance: -; CDR3nt: TGTGCCAGCTCACCATCACAGGGAACCACAGATACGCAGTATTTT; CDR3aa: CASSPSQGTTDTQYF
v_gene: TRBV10-3; d_gene: TRBD1; j_gene: TRBJ2-3; abundance: -; CDR3nt: TGTGCCATCAGTGACCCCCGGTGGACAGGGTCCACAGATACGCAGTATTTT; CDR3aa: CAISDPRWTGSTDTQYF
v_gene: TRBV11-2; d_gene: TRBD1; j_gene: TRBJ2-6; abundance: many; CDR3nt: TGTGCCAGCAGCTTAGGGACAGGGTCTGGGGCCAACGTCCTGACTTTC; CDR3aa: CASSLGTGSGANVLTF
v_gene: TRBV29-1; d_gene: TRBD1; j_gene: TRBJ2-1; abundance: many; CDR3nt: TGCAGCGTTGGATTCAGGGGGAGTGAGCAGTTCTTC; CDR3aa: CSVGFRGSEQFF
v_gene: TRBV5-5; d_gene: TRBD1; j_gene: TRBJ2-5; abundance: many; CDR3nt: TGTGCCAGCAGCACTAGGACAGGGAGGGAGACCCAGTACTTC; CDR3aa: CASSTRTGRETQYF
v_gene: TRBV19; d_gene: TRBD1; j_gene: TRBJ1-2; abundance: few; CDR3nt: TGTGCCAGTACAGACAGGGGGCGCGTCTATGGCTACACCTTC; CDR3aa: CASTDRGRVYGYTF
v_gene: TRBV6-2/TRBV6-3; d_gene: -; j_gene: TRBJ1-1; abundance: -; CDR3nt: TGTGCCAGCACAGAAAAAGGGATGAAAACGAACACTGAAGCTTTCTTT; CDR3aa: CASTEKGMKTNTEAFF
v_gene: TRBV27; d_gene: TRBD2; j_gene: TRBJ2-2; abundance: many; CDR3nt: TGTGCCAGCAGTTTGACTAGCGGGAGCACCGGGGAGCTGTTTTTT; CDR3aa: CASSLTSGSTGELFF
v_gene: TRBV20-1; d_gene: -; j_gene: TRBJ2-3; abundance: many; CDR3nt: TGCAGTGCTAGGCCCCGGGCCAGCACAGATACGCAGTATTTT; CDR3aa: CSARPRASTDTQYF
v_gene: TRBV10-2; d_gene: TRBD1; j_gene: TRBJ1-4; abundance: many; CDR3nt: TGCGCCAGCAGTCCCAACCCAGGGACAGGGCGTGAAAAACTGTTTTTT; CDR3aa: CASSPNPGTGREKLFF
v_gene: TRBV20-1; d_gene: -; j_gene: TRBJ1-5; abundance: many; CDR3nt: TGCAGTGCTAGAGGGGGTGGACAGCCCCAGCATTTT; CDR3aa: CSARGGGQPQHF
v_gene: TRBV10-3; d_gene: -; j_gene: TRBJ1-6; abundance: few; CDR3nt: TGTGCCATCAGTGAGTCAAAGGGTTCACCCCTCCACTTT; CDR3aa: CAISESKGSPLHF
v_gene: TRBV5-5; d_gene: -; j_gene: TRBJ1-3; abundance: many; CDR3nt: TGTGCCAGCAGCCAGGGACCGGTGGGAAACACCATATATTTT; CDR3aa: CASSQGPVGNTIYF
v_gene: TRBV20-1; d_gene: -; j_gene: TRBJ1-1; abundance: many; CDR3nt: TGCAGTGCTAGAGGCTCGAACAGGAACACTGAAGCTTTCTTT; CDR3aa: CSARGSNRNTEAFF
v_gene: TRBV12-3/TRBV12-4; d_gene: -; j_gene: TRBJ2-3; abundance: many; CDR3nt: TGTGCCAGCAGTTTCCGGACGGCACGGATTTGGAATACGCAGTATTTT; CDR3aa: CASSFRTARIWNTQYF
v_gene: TRBV18; d_gene: TRBD1; j_gene: TRBJ1-5; abundance: -; CDR3nt: TGTGCCAGCTCAGGGGACAGGGTAAATCAGCCCCAGCATTTT; CDR3aa: CASSGDRVNQPQHF
v_gene: TRBV10-3; d_gene: -; j_gene: TRBJ2-2; abundance: many; CDR3nt: TGTGCCATCAGTGGTGGAGTTACCGGGGAGCTGTTTTTT; CDR3aa: CAISGGVTGELFF
v_gene: TRBV18; d_gene: -; j_gene: TRBJ2-1; abundance: few; CDR3nt: TGTGCCAGCTCACCAGGGGTCTTGTCCTACAATGAGCAGTTCTTC; CDR3aa: CASSPGVLSYNEQFF
v_gene: TRBV5-1; d_gene: TRBD1; j_gene: TRBJ2-4; abundance: many; CDR3nt: TGCGCCAGCAGCTTCGGACAGGGGCTAGCCAAAAACATTCAGTACTTC; CDR3aa: CASSFGQGLAKNIQYF
v_gene: TRBV12-3/TRBV12-4; d_gene: TRBD1; j_gene: TRBJ2-5; abundance: -; CDR3nt: TGTGCCAGCAGAATGGGGACAGGGGGCCCCTCAAGAGAGACCCAGTACTTC; CDR3aa: CASRMGTGGPSRETQYF
v_gene: TRBV5-1; d_gene: TRBD1; j_gene: TRBJ1-6; abundance: many; CDR3nt: TGCGCCAGCAGCTTGGAAGGACAGGGGAATTCACCCCTCCACTTT; CDR3aa: CASSLEGQGNSPLHF
v_gene: TRBV7-8; d_gene: -; j_gene: TRBJ2-1; abundance: many; CDR3nt: TGTGCCAGCAGCTATAGCGCCAGTTTCGGAACCTACAATGAGCAGTTCTTC; CDR3aa: CASSYSASFGTYNEQFF
v_gene: TRBV7-9; d_gene: -; j_gene: TRBJ2-3; abundance: many; CDR3nt: TGTGCCAGCAGCTTGCCGGGACTGGAAACAGATACGCAGTATTTT; CDR3aa: CASSLPGLETDTQYF
v_gene: TRBV5-1; d_gene: -; j_gene: TRBJ2-7; abundance: -; CDR3nt: TGCGCCAGCAGCTTGTCGAACTCCTACGAGCAGCACTTC; CDR3aa: CASSLSNSYEQHF
v_gene: TRBV7-3; d_gene: -; j_gene: TRBJ2-3; abundance: many; CDR3nt: TGTGCCAGCAGCTTAAAACTTCGGGGAGATACGCAGTATTTT; CDR3aa: CASSLKLRGDTQYF
v_gene: TRBV4-1; d_gene: -; j_gene: TRBJ1-6; abundance: -; CDR3nt: TGCGCCAGCAGCCAAGAAGCAGGAGCCAATTCACCCCTCCACTTT; CDR3aa: CASSQEAGANSPLHF
v_gene: TRBV5-1; d_gene: TRBD1; j_gene: TRBJ2-7; abundance: few; CDR3nt: TGCGCCAGCAGCGGGGGACAGGGCCGGAACACCTACGAGCAGTACTTC; CDR3aa: CASSGGQGRNTYEQYF
v_gene: TRBV15; d_gene: -; j_gene: TRBJ2-5; abundance: few; CDR3nt: TGTGCCACCAGCAGAGACCGCGGAGAGACCCAGTACTTC; CDR3aa: CATSRDRGETQYF
v_gene: TRBV13; d_gene: -; j_gene: TRBJ1-1; abundance: few; CDR3nt: TGTGCCAGCAGCTTAGGGTGGGGCCAAACTGAAGCTTTCTTT; CDR3aa: CASSLGWGQTEAFF
v_gene: TRBV20-1; d_gene: TRBD1; j_gene: TRBJ1-6; abundance: -; CDR3nt: TGCAGTGCTCCCGGGGACAGGGTACGGAGTTCACCCCTCCACTTT; CDR3aa: CSAPGDRVRSSPLHF
v_gene: TRBV18; d_gene: TRBD1; j_gene: TRBJ1-4; abundance: few; CDR3nt: TGTGCCAGCTCAACACCTCGACAGGGAGGCGGTGGGACTAATGAAAAACTGTTTTTT; CDR3aa: CASSTPRQGGGGTNEKLFF
v_gene: TRBV11-3; d_gene: -; j_gene: TRBJ1-4; abundance: -; CDR3nt: TGTGCCAGCAGCCTCCGCCCCAATGAAAAACTGTTTTTT; CDR3aa: CASSLRPNEKLFF
v_gene: TRBV27; d_gene: -; j_gene: TRBJ2-1; abundance: many; CDR3nt: TGTGCCAGCAGTGATCATGCGGGACAAGTCCTTAATGAGCAGTTCTTC; CDR3aa: CASSDHAGQVLNEQFF
v_gene: TRBV20-1; d_gene: TRBD2; j_gene: TRBJ2-7; abundance: -; CDR3nt: TGCAGTGCTAGGCGTGGCGGGGGGGCCGTATCCTACGAGCAGTACTTC; CDR3aa: CSARRGGGAVSYEQYF
v_gene: TRBV6-1; d_gene: TRBD1; j_gene: TRBJ2-2; abundance: many; CDR3nt: TGTGCCAGCAGTGATGTGGGACAGGGAAAGGCCGGGGAGCTGTTTTTT; CDR3aa: CASSDVGQGKAGELFF
v_gene: TRBV7-8; d_gene: -; j_gene: TRBJ1-2; abundance: -; CDR3nt: TGTGCCAGCAGCTTAGGAGCAGGAAAGAGCTATGGCTACACCTTC; CDR3aa: CASSLGAGKSYGYTF